This T cell receptor beta chain originates from a study of blood T cell repertoires in COVID-19. The CDR3 extends over 18 amino acids. V trimming: 9 bases; J trimming: 3 bases; junction bases outside the gene matches: 20. Libraries were prepared by immunoSEQ multiplex PCR; TCRdb keeps only in-frame clonotypes and omits some of them. The sample has under 250,000 clones, 84% seen once; the top ten hold roughly 1.4%. This clone appeared a single time. The sequenced material came from peripheral blood. This sequence originates from a woman in her thirties or forties who had recovered from COVID-19. This chain links TRBV5-3 with TRBJ1-4; TRBD1 matches at 7 bases. TRBV5-3 belongs to the ORF category, with a function that is uncertain. CDR3 sequence reads: CATIKGKGGKRSNEKLFF. The CDR3 region has the DNA TGTGCCACCATTAAGGGAAAAGGGGGCAAGAGGTCTAATGAAAAACTGTTTTTT.